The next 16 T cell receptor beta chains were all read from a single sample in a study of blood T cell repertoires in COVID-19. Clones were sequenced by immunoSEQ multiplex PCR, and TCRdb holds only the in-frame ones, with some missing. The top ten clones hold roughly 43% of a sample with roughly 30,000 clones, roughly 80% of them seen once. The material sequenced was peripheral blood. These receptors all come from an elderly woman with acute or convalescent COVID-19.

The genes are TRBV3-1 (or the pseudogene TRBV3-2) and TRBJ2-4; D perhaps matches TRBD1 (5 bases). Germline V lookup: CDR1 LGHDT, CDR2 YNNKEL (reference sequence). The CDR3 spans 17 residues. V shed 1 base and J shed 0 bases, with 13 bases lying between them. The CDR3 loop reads CASSQVGAALAKNIQYF. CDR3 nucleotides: TGTGCCAGCAGCCAAGTTGGGGCAGCGTTAGCCAAAAACATTCAGTACTTC.

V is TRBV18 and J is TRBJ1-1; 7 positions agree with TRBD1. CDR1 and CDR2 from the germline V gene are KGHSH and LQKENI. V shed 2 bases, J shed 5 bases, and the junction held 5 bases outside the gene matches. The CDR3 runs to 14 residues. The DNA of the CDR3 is TGTGCCAGCTCACCATTGGGACAGATGACTGAAGCTTTCTTT. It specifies CASSPLGQMTEAFF. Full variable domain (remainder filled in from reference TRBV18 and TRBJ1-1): NAGVMQNPRHLVRRRGQEARLRCSPMKGHSHVYWYRQLPEEGLKFMVYLQKENIIDESGMPKERFSAEFPKEGPSILRIQQVVRGDSAAYFCASSPLGQMTEAFFGQGTRLTVV.

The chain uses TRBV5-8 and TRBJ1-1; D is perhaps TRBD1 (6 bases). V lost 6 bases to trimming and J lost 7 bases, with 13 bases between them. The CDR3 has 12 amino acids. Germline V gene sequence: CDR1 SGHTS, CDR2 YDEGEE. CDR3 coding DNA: TGTGCCAGCACCCTTCTAGGGGGTGAAGCTTTCTTT. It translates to CASTLLGGEAFF.

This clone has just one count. As DNA, the CDR3 is TGTGCCAGCAGCCTGGACAGTGGCTACGGCTACACCTTC. This gives the protein CASSLDSGYGYTF. The chain has TRBV28 and TRBJ1-2; a possible D gene is TRBD1 (6 bases). The CDR3 covers 13 residues. The ends were cut back, 6 bases at V and 8 bases at J, with 16 bases in the middle. The germline CDR1 and CDR2 sequences are MDHEN and SYDVKM.

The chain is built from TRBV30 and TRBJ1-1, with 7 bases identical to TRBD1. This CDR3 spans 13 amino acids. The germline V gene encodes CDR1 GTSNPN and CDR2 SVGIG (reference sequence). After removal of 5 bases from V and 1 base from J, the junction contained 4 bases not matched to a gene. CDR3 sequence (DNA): TGTGCCTGGGCAAACAGGGGGAACACTGAAGCTTTCTTT. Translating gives CAWANRGNTEAFF.

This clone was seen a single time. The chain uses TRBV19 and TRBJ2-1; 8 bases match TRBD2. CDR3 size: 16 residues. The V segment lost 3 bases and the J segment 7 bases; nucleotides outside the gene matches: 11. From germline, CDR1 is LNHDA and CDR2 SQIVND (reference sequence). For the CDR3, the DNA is TGTGCCAGTAGTATTCGGGGGGGTCTTAGTTCGAATGAGCAGTTCTTC. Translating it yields CASSIRGGLSSNEQFF.

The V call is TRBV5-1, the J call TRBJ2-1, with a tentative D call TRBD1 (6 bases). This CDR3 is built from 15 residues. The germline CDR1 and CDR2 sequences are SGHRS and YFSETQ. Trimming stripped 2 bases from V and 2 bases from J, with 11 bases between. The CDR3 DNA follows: TGCGCCAGCAGCTTACAACAGGGAACCTACAATGAGCAGTTCTTC. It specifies CASSLQQGTYNEQFF.

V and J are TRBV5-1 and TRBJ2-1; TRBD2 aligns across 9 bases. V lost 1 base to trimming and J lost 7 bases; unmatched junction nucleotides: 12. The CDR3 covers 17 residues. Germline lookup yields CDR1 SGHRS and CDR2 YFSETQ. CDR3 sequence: CASSLPNLAGPGNEQFF. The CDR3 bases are TGCGCCAGCAGCTTGCCCAACCTAGCGGGGCCGGGGAATGAGCAGTTCTTC.

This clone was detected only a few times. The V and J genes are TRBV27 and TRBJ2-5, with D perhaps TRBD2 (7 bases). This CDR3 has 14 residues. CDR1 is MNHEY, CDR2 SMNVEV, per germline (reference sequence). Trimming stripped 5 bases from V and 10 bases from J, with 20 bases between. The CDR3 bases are TGTGCCAGCAGTATTTTGCCGGGGGGCAGGGTCCAGTACTTC. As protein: CASSILPGGRVQYF.

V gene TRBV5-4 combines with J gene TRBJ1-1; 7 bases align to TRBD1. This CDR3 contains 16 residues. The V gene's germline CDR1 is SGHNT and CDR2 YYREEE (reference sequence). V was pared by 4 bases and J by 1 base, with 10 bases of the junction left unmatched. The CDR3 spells CASSHYRYRGNTEAFF. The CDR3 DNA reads TGTGCCAGCAGCCATTACCGCTACAGGGGGAACACTGAAGCTTTCTTT.

CDR3 amino acids: CASSPSGTGGEKLFF. In nucleotides, the CDR3 is TGTGCCAGCAGCCCCTCGGGGACAGGCGGGGAAAAACTGTTTTTT. The rearrangement joins TRBV7-2 to TRBJ1-4, with TRBD1 matching 8 bases. The CDR3 runs 15 residues. J was trimmed by 8 bases and V by 5 bases; bases with no gene match: 10. The germline V gene has CDR1 SGHTA and CDR2 FQGNSA.

The CDR3 nucleotides read TGTGCCAGCTCCCCGATGGACAGTTCCTCTGGAAACACCATATATTTT. This encodes CASSPMDSSSGNTIYF. This chain links TRBV18 with TRBJ1-3, with a weak D call TRBD1 (6 bases). CDR3 length: 16 residues. Germline CDR1 is KGHSH and CDR2 is LQKENI. The ends were cut back, 6 bases at V and 0 bases at J, with 15 bases in the middle. Full variable domain (missing parts from reference TRBV18 and TRBJ1-3): NAGVMQNPRHLVRRRGQEARLRCSPMKGHSHVYWYRQLPEEGLKFMVYLQKENIIDESGMPKERFSAEFPKEGPSILRIQQVVRGDSAAYFCASSPMDSSSGNTIYFGEGSWLTVV.

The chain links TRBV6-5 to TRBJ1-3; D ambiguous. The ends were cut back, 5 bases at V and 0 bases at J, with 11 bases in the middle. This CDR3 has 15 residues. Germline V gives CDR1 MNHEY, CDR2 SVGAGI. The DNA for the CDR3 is TGTGCCAGCAGTCCGGATCGGGTCTCTGGAAACACCATATATTTT. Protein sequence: CASSPDRVSGNTIYF.

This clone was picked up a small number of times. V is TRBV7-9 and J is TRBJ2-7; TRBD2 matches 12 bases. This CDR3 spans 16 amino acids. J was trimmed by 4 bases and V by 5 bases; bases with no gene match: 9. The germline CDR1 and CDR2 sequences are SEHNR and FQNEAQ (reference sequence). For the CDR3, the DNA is TGTGCCAGCAGCGTGACCCTAGCGGGAGGGCCGTACGAGCAGTACTTC. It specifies CASSVTLAGGPYEQYF. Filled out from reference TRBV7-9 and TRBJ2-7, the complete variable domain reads DTGVSQNPRHKITKRGQNVTFRCDPISEHNRLYWYRQTLGQGPEFLTYFQNEAQLEKSRLLSDRFSAERPKGSFSTLEIQRTEQGDSAMYLCASSVTLAGGPYEQYFGPGTRLTVT.

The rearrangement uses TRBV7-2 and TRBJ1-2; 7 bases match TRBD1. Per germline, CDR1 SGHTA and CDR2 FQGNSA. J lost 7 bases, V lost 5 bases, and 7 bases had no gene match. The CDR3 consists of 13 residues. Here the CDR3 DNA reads TGTGCCAGCAGCAGTACGGGACAGTCTGGCTACACCTTC. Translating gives CASSSTGQSGYTF.

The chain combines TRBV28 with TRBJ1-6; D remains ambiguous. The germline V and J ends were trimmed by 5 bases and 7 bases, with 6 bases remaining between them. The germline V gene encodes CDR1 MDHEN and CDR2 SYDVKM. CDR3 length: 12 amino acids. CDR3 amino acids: CASSTVNSPLHF. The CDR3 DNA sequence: TGTGCCAGCAGTACGGTGAATTCACCCCTCCACTTT.